The 30 T cell receptor beta chains given below trace back to one sample, sequenced in a study of shared T cell receptors in the human thymus. Profiled with immunoSEQ multiplex PCR; TCRdb holds only in-frame clones, not every one. The top ten clones hold over 0.008% of a sample with 650,000 to 950,000 clones, 75% to 90% of them seen once. These same data were also listed under a study on human thymus T cells.

The sample comprised thymocytes. The source of these receptors is a girl under two years old with a congenital heart defect.

This chain joins TRBV28 and TRBJ2-1; TRBD1 matches at 8 bases. CDR3 length: 19 amino acids. V trimming: 4 bases; J trimming: 7 bases; junction bases outside the gene matches: 21. CDR1 is MDHEN and CDR2 is SYDVKM in the germline V gene. CDR3 sequence: CASSSSRERDRSGGNEQFF. The CDR3 nucleotides read TGTGCCAGCAGTTCCTCACGGGAACGGGACAGGTCTGGGGGGAATGAGCAGTTCTTC.

The count of this clone is one. This chain uses TRBV2 with TRBJ2-3; TRBD2 is a possible D gene (6 bases). The CDR3 is 15 residues long. Trimming took 2 bases from V and 2 from J, leaving 11 bases between them. The V gene's germline CDR1 is SNHLY and CDR2 FYNNEI. CDR3 protein: CASSERTISTDTQYF. CDR3 DNA: TGTGCCAGCAGTGAAAGGACTATCTCCACAGATACGCAGTATTTT.

The rearrangement joins TRBV4-3 to TRBJ2-2; tentative D call: TRBD2 (5 bases). The germline CDR1 and CDR2 sequences are LGHNA and YSLEER. Trimming shortened V by 0 bases and J by 5 bases, and 13 bases separated the two germline ends. The CDR3 consists of 16 residues. CDR3 loop: CASSQEGIASTGELFF. The CDR3, as DNA: TGCGCCAGCAGCCAAGAAGGGATAGCGAGTACCGGGGAGCTGTTTTTT.

This clone was seen more than once but under ten times. The genes are TRBV10-3 and TRBJ1-1; TRBD1 matches at 11 bases. CDR1 ENHRY and CDR2 SYGVKD come from the germline V gene. The CDR3 consists of 16 residues. J gave up 3 bases and V 3 bases, and 6 bases lay outside the gene matches. The CDR3 reads CAISDPDRGQDTEAFF. In DNA form, the CDR3 reads TGTGCCATCAGTGACCCGGACAGGGGGCAAGACACTGAAGCTTTCTTT.

This clone appeared once. V and J are TRBV27 and TRBJ2-7, with 7 bases identical to TRBD2. This CDR3 contains 11 residues. CDR1 MNHEY and CDR2 SMNVEV come from the germline V gene (reference sequence). V was pared by 6 bases and J by 6 bases, with 2 bases of the junction left unmatched. CDR3 bases: TGTGCCAGCAGGGGGGGGTCCGAGCAGTACTTC. Its translation: CASRGGSEQYF.

The chain combines TRBV6-5 with TRBJ2-7, with unresolved D. CDR1 is MNHEY, CDR2 SVGAGI, per germline. The CDR3 is made up of 14 amino acids. The V end lost 6 bases, the J end lost 2 bases, and 14 bases lay between the germline ends. CDR3 nucleotide sequence: TGTGCCAGCAGGGCCCGGGTCCTTGCCTACGAGCAGTACTTC. Translated: CASRARVLAYEQYF.

In DNA form, the CDR3 reads TGTGCCAGCAGCTTGTGGTCCCACCTAGCGGGTCCTTACAATGAGCAGTTCTTC. This gives the protein CASSLWSHLAGPYNEQFF. J is TRBJ2-1 and V is TRBV5-6; 8 bases align to TRBD2. The length of the CDR3 is 18 residues. Germline V lookup: CDR1 SGHDT, CDR2 YYEEEE. J gave up 4 bases and V 1 base, and 13 bases lay outside the gene matches.

The J gene is TRBJ1-5, the V gene TRBV5-6; D uncertain. V lost 4 bases, J lost 7 bases, and 12 bases lay in between. Looked up from germline, CDR1 is SGHDT and CDR2 is YYEEEE. CDR3 length: 13 residues. CDR3 coding DNA: TGTGCCAGCAGCCCACGGAGGAGGCAGCCCCAGCATTTT. Amino acid sequence: CASSPRRRQPQHF.

The chain has TRBV19 and TRBJ1-1, with 7 bases matching TRBD1. The CDR3 loop spans 13 amino acids. Germline lookup yields CDR1 LNHDA and CDR2 SQIVND (reference sequence). After removal of 4 bases from V and 3 bases from J, the junction contained 2 bases not matched to a gene. CDR3: CASSRQGYTEAFF. CDR3 DNA sequence: TGTGCCAGTAGTAGACAGGGATACACTGAAGCTTTCTTT.

The V and J genes are TRBV29-1 and TRBJ1-2; maybe TRBD1 (6 bases). Trimming stripped 6 bases from V and 4 bases from J, with 18 bases between. The CDR3 extends over 14 amino acids. Looked up from germline, CDR1 is SQVTM and CDR2 is ANQGSEA. CDR3 residues: CSVVTRGDSYGYTF. The DNA of the CDR3 is TGCAGCGTGGTCACCAGGGGAGACTCCTATGGCTACACCTTC. Full variable domain (remainder filled in from reference TRBV29-1 and TRBJ1-2): SAVISQKPSRDICQRGTSLTIQCQVDSQVTMMFWYRQQPGQSLTLIATANQGSEATYESGFVIDKFPISRPNLTFSTLTVSNMSPEDSSIYLCSVVTRGDSYGYTFGSGTRLTVV.

The gene calls are TRBV19 and TRBJ1-3, with D unresolved. V lost 1 base, J lost 3 bases, and 10 bases lay in between. The CDR3 has 15 residues. Germline CDR1 and CDR2: LNHDA and SQIVND (reference sequence). The CDR3 protein is CASSIATEVGNTIYF. Here the CDR3 DNA reads TGTGCCAGTAGTATAGCAACGGAGGTTGGAAACACCATATATTTT.

The rearrangement links TRBV7-9 to TRBJ2-2, with 7 nucleotides matching TRBD1. The CDR3 extends over 16 amino acids. The ends lost 5 bases at V and 0 bases at J; junction bases unmatched: 6. CDR1 is SEHNR and CDR2 is FQNEAQ in the germline V gene (reference sequence). This CDR3 reads CASSLETGTNTGELFF. The CDR3 bases are TGTGCCAGCAGCCTGGAGACAGGGACGAACACCGGGGAGCTGTTTTTT. The variable domain in full, with the rest retrieved from reference TRBV7-9 and TRBJ2-2, is DTGVSQNPRHKITKRGQNVTFRCDPISEHNRLYWYRQTLGQGPEFLTYFQNEAQLEKSRLLSDRFSAERPKGSFSTLEIQRTEQGDSAMYLCASSLETGTNTGELFFGEGSRLTVL.

This chain uses TRBV4-1 with TRBJ2-1; no clear D gene. Germline loops: CDR1 MGHRA, CDR2 YSYEKL. The CDR3 is 17 amino acids. Trimming cost V 1 base and J 6 bases, with 19 bases left between them. CDR3 protein: CASSQAHRRPPGNEQFF. CDR3 DNA sequence: TGCGCCAGCAGCCAAGCCCACAGACGGCCTCCCGGCAATGAGCAGTTCTTC.

The V and J genes are TRBV2 and TRBJ1-2; 8 bases match TRBD1. Germline V gene sequence: CDR1 SNHLY, CDR2 FYNNEI. V dropped 11 bases and J dropped 2; count of bases not matched to a gene: 7. The CDR3 has 13 residues. DNA of the CDR3: TGTGCCCTGTACAGGGGGGTAAACTATGGCTACACCTTC. This translates into CALYRGVNYGYTF.

This clone was detected once. J is TRBJ2-1 and V is TRBV7-2; 10 bases match TRBD2. There are 15 residues in the CDR3. Trimming cost V 2 bases and J 4 bases; bases outside gene matches: 2. CDR1 SGHTA and CDR2 FQGNSA come from the germline V gene. The CDR3 nucleotides read TGTGCCAGCAGCTTAACAGCGGGGGGGTACAATGAGCAGTTCTTC. Translation gives CASSLTAGGYNEQFF.

This sequence joins TRBV5-1 and TRBJ2-2, with TRBD1 matching over 9 bases. Trimming took 4 bases from V and 5 from J; bases not matched to a gene: 3. The germline V gene has CDR1 SGHRS and CDR2 YFSETQ. The CDR3 contains 14 residues. CDR3 loop: CASSLGQGTGELFF. The DNA for the CDR3 is TGCGCCAGCAGCCTTGGACAGGGGACCGGGGAGCTGTTTTTT.

CDR3 protein: CASSQDARDREEGNTIYF. CDR3 nucleotides: TGCGCCAGCAGCCAAGATGCGCGAGACAGGGAGGAAGGAAACACCATATATTTT. V gene TRBV4-1 combines with J gene TRBJ1-3; 7 nucleotides match TRBD1. Germline CDR1 and CDR2: MGHRA and YSYEKL. The junction had 12 bases not matched to a gene; V was cut back by 0 bases and J by 4 bases. The CDR3 length is 18 residues.

J is TRBJ1-5 and V is TRBV4-1; no clear D. Germline CDR1 reads MGHRA; CDR2 reads YSYEKL. Trimming removed 0 bases at V and 3 bases at J, with 9 bases between. The CDR3 runs 15 residues. CDR3 bases: TGCGCCAGCAGCCAAGATATGGCCGTCAATCAGCCCCAGCATTTT. This gives the protein CASSQDMAVNQPQHF.

CDR3 loop: CASSHRGRDTF. The CDR3 bases are TGTGCCAGCAGCCACAGGGGACGGGACACCTTC. The gene calls are TRBV11-2 and TRBJ1-2, with 7 bases identical to TRBD1. The CDR3 is 11 amino acids. V gave up 5 bases and J gave up 12 bases; unmatched junction bases: 6. The germline V gene has CDR1 SGHAT and CDR2 FQNNGV.

The V and J genes are TRBV6-1 and TRBJ1-3; TRBD1 matches at 8 bases. V dropped 6 bases and J dropped 4; count of bases not matched to a gene: 8. Germline CDR1 is MNHNS and CDR2 is SASEGT. The CDR3 is 15 amino acids. This CDR3 reads CASRADREDGNTIYF. CDR3 sequence (DNA): TGTGCCAGCAGGGCGGACAGGGAGGACGGAAACACCATATATTTT.

The chain is built from TRBV2 and TRBJ1-6, with 8 bases matching TRBD1. The CDR3 length is 15 residues. Germline loops: CDR1 SNHLY, CDR2 FYNNEI. Germline trimming cut 8 bases from V and 9 bases from J; bases unmatched to any gene: 12. CDR3 coding DNA: TGTGCCAGCCTGAAGATCAGGGGGCATGTTTCACCCCTCCACTTT. It specifies CASLKIRGHVSPLHF.

V is TRBV19 and J is TRBJ1-6; 10 bases align to TRBD1. V trimming: 4 bases; J trimming: 13 bases; junction bases outside the gene matches: 7. The germline gives CDR1 LNHDA, CDR2 SQIVND (reference sequence). CDR3 length: 14 residues. CDR3 DNA sequence: TGTGCCAGTAGTAACGCGGACAGGGGGGGGCCCCTCCACTTT. Translating it yields CASSNADRGGPLHF.

This chain links TRBV4-2 with TRBJ1-6, with D uncertain. Germline V gene sequence: CDR1 LGHNA, CDR2 YNFKEQ. The length of the CDR3 is 18 residues. Trimming pared 0 bases from V and 2 bases from J, leaving 14 bases between. The CDR3 nucleotides are TGTGCCAGCAGCCAAGATAGCAGCACCCAGCCCTATAATTCACCCCTCCACTTT. Translated: CASSQDSSTQPYNSPLHF.

This chain connects TRBV25-1 to TRBJ2-3; TRBD1 aligns across 12 bases. Germline-derived CDR1 and CDR2 are MGHDK and SYGVNS. Losses at the gene ends were 1 base for V and 4 bases for J; bases not matched to a gene: 6. The CDR3 is 17 amino acids. The CDR3 DNA reads TGTGCCAGCAGTGAATGTCGGGACAGGGGGCCGGCAGATACGCAGTATTTT. This translates into CASSECRDRGPADTQYF.

This CDR3 is CASSEKGLAASYNEQFF. CDR3 coding DNA: TGTGCCAGCAGTGAAAAGGGACTAGCGGCTTCCTACAATGAGCAGTTCTTC. This chain uses TRBV6-1 with TRBJ2-1, with 11 bases that match TRBD2. V was pared by 2 bases and J by 1 base, with 4 bases of the junction left unmatched. Germline CDR1 and CDR2: MNHNS and SASEGT. The CDR3 is 17 amino acids.

This chain joins TRBV6-1 and TRBJ2-1; possibly TRBD1 for D (6 bases). Germline values: CDR1 MNHNS, CDR2 SASEGT. Trimming took 4 bases from V and 8 from J, leaving 21 bases between them. The CDR3 runs to 16 residues. The CDR3 bases are TGTGCCAGCAGTGCCTATTATGGAACAGGGCGAGATGAGCAGTTCTTC. The encoded protein is CASSAYYGTGRDEQFF.

This chain joins TRBV4-1 and TRBJ2-2; D gene uncertain. Trimming cost V 1 base and J 6 bases, with 3 bases left between them. Germline V gives CDR1 MGHRA, CDR2 YSYEKL. The CDR3 is 12 amino acids. In DNA form, the CDR3 reads TGCGCCAGCAGCCAAGTCGCCGGGGAGCTGTTTTTT. This translates into CASSQVAGELFF.

The chain couples TRBV2 to TRBJ1-6; TRBD1 is a possible D gene (5 bases). CDR3 length equals 20 residues. Trimming cost V 8 bases and J 14 bases, with 40 bases left between them. The germline V gene encodes CDR1 SNHLY and CDR2 FYNNEI. DNA of the CDR3: TGTGCCAGCCGGCCCTCTTTTCCTCGGAATTGGGACTATAGGAAATTGACCCTCCACTTT. As protein: CASRPSFPRNWDYRKLTLHF. Full variable domain (remainder filled in from reference TRBV2 and TRBJ1-6): EPEVTQTPSHQVTQMGQEVILRCVPISNHLYFYWYRQILGQKVEFLVSFYNNEISEKSEIFDDQFSVERPDGSNFTLKIRSTKLEDSAMYFCASRPSFPRNWDYRKLTLHFGNGTRLTVT.

The chain links TRBV4-3 to TRBJ1-5, with D perhaps matching TRBD1 (5 bases). The CDR3 has 15 residues. Germline V gene data show CDR1 as LGHNA and CDR2 as YSLEER. Trimming shortened V by 0 bases and J by 9 bases, and 15 bases separated the two germline ends. In nucleotides, the CDR3 is TGCGCCAGCAGCCAAGATCGGACATCCGTGGTGCCCCAGCATTTT. This translates into CASSQDRTSVVPQHF.

The chain recombines TRBV18 with TRBJ2-3; 9 bases align to TRBD2. The CDR3 loop spans 19 amino acids. Germline CDR1 is KGHSH and CDR2 is LQKENI. V was clipped by 6 bases and J by 3 bases; unmatched bases: 19. The CDR3 reads CASSAGGPGRGGRTDTQYF. CDR3 nucleotides: TGTGCCAGCTCCGCCGGCGGTCCTGGGCGGGGGGGCCGGACAGATACGCAGTATTTT.